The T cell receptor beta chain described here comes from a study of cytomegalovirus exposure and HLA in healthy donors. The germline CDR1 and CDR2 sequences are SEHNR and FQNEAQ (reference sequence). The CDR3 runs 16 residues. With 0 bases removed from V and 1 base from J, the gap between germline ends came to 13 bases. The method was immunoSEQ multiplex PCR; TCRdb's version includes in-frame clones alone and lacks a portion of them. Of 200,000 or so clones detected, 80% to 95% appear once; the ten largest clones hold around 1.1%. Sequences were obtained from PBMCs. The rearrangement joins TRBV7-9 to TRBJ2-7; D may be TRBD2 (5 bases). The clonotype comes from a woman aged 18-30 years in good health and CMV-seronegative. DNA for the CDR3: TGTGCCAGCAGCTTAGCGCTTCCGAGGGTTTCCTACGAGCAGTACTTC. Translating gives CASSLALPRVSYEQYF.